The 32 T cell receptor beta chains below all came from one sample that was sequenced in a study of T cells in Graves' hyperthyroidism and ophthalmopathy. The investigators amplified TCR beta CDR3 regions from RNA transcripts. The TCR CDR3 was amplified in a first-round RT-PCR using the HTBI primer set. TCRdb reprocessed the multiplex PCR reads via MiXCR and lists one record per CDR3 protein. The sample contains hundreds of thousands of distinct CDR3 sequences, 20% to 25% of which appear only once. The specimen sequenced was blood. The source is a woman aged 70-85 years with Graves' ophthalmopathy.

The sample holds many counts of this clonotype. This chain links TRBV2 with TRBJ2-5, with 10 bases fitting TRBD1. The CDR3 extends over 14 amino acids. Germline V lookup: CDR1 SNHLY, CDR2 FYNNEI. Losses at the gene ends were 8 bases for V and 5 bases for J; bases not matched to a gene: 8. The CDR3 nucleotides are TGTGCCAGCGAGGGGACAGGGGTAAATGAGACCCAGTACTTC. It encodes CASEGTGVNETQYF.

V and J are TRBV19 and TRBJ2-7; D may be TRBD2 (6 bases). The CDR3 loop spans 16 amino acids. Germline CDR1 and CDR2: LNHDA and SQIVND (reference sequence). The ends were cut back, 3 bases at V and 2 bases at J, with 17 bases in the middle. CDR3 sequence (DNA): TGTGCCAGTAGTATTAGAACGGGAGCAACGCCCTACGAGCAGTACTTC. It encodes CASSIRTGATPYEQYF.

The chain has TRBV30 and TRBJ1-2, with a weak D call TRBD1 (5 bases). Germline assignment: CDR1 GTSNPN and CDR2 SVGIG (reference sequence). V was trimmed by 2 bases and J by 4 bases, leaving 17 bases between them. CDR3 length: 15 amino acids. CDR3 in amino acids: CAWSPGTSLGYGYTF. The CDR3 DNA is TGTGCCTGGAGTCCGGGGACGTCTCTGGGCTATGGCTACACCTTC. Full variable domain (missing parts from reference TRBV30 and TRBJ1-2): SQTIHQWPATLVQPVGSPLSLECTVEGTSNPNLYWYRQAAGRGLQLLFYSVGIGQISSEVPQNLSASRPQDRQFILSSKKLLLSDSGFYLCAWSPGTSLGYGYTFGSGTRLTVV.

CDR3 amino acids: CASKIGGGTEAFF. DNA of the CDR3: TGTGCCAGCAAGATCGGGGGAGGCACTGAAGCTTTCTTT. The chain links TRBV6-1 to TRBJ1-1, with D tentatively TRBD1 (5 bases). The germline V and J ends were trimmed by 7 bases and 4 bases, with 13 bases remaining between them. The CDR3 totals 13 residues. Germline V lookup: CDR1 MNHNS, CDR2 SASEGT.

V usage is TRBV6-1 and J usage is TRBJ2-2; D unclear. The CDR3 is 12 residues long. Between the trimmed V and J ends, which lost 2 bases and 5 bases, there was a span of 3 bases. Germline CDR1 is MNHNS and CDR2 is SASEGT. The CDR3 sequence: CASSERTGELFF. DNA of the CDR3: TGTGCCAGCAGTGAACGAACCGGGGAGCTGTTTTTT.

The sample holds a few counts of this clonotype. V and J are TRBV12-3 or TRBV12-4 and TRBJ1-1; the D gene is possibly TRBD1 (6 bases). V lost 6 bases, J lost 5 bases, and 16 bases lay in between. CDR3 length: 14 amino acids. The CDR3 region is CASRLGGLVTEAFF. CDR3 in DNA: TGTGCCAGCAGATTGGGGGGGCTAGTAACTGAAGCTTTCTTT.

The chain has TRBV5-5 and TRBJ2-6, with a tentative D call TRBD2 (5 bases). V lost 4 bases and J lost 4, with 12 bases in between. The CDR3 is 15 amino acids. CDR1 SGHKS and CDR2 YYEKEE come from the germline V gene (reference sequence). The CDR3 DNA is TGTGCCAGCAGCCCTAAACCGGGGGGGGCCAACGTCCTGACTTTC. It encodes CASSPKPGGANVLTF.

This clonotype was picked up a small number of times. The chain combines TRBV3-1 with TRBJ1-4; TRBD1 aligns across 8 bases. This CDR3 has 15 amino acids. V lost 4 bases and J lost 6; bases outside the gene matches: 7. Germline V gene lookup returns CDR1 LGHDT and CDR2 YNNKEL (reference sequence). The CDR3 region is CASSRLMDRDEKLFF. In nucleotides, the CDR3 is TGTGCCAGCAGCCGGCTGATGGACAGGGATGAAAAACTGTTTTTT.

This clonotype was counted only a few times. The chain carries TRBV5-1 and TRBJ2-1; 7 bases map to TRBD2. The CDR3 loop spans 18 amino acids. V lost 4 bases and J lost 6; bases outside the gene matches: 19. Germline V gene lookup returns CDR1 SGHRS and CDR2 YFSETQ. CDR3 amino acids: CASSQGAILASGINEQFF. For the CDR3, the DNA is TGCGCCAGCAGCCAGGGAGCTATATTGGCCAGCGGGATCAATGAGCAGTTCTTC.

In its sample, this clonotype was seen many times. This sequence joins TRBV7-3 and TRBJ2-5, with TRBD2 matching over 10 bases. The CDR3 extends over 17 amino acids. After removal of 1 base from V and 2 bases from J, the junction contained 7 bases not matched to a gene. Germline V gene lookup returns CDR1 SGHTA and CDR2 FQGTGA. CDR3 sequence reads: CASSLITSGKGQETQYF. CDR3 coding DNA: TGTGCCAGCAGCTTAATCACTAGCGGGAAGGGGCAAGAGACCCAGTACTTC.

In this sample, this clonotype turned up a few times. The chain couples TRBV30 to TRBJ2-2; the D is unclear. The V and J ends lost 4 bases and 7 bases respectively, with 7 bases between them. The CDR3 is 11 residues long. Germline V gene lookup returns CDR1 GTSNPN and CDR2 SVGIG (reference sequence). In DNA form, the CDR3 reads TGTGCCTGGATTTTAGGCGGGGAGCTGTTTTTT. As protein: CAWILGGELFF.

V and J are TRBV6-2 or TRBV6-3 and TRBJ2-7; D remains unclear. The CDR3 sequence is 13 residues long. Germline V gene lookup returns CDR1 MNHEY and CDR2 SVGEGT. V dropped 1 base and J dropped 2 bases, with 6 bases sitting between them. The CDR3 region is CASSYLQPYEQYF. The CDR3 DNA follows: TGTGCCAGCAGTTACTTGCAACCCTACGAGCAGTACTTC.

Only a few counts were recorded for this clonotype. The CDR3 DNA reads TGTGCCAGCAGAATAGGCGGGGGGAATAGCAATCAGCCCCAGCATTTT. It yields the protein CASRIGGGNSNQPQHF. This chain uses TRBV27 with TRBJ1-5; D might be TRBD1 (5 bases). Per the germline V gene, CDR1 is MNHEY and CDR2 is SMNVEV (reference sequence). This CDR3 contains 16 residues. V lost 6 bases to trimming and J lost 0 bases, with 15 bases between them.

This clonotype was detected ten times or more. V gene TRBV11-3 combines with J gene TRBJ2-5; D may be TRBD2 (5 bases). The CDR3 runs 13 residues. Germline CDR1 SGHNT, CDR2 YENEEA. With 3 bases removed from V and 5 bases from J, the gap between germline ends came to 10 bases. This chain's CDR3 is CASSLRVWETQYF. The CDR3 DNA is TGTGCCAGCAGCTTGAGGGTATGGGAGACCCAGTACTTC.

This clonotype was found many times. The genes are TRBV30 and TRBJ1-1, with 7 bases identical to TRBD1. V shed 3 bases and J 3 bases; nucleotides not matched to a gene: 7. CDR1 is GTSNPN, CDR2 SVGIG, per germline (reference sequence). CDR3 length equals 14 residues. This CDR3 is CAWRETGSDTEAFF. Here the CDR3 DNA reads TGTGCCTGGAGGGAGACAGGGTCCGACACTGAAGCTTTCTTT.

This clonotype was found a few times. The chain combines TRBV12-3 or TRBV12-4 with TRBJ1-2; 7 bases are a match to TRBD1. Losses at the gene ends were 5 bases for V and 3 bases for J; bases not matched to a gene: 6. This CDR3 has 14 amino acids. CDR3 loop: CASSPGGWDYGYTF. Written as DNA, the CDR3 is TGTGCCAGCAGTCCAGGGGGGTGGGACTATGGCTACACCTTC.

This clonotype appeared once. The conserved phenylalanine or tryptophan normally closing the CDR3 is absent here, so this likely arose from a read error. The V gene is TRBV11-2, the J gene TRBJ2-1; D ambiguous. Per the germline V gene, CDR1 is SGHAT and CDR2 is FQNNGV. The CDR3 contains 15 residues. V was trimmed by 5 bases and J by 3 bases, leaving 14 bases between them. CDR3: CASSRRDMHYNEQFL. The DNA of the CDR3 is TGTGCCAGCAGCCGAAGAGACATGCACTACAATGAGCAGTTCCTC.

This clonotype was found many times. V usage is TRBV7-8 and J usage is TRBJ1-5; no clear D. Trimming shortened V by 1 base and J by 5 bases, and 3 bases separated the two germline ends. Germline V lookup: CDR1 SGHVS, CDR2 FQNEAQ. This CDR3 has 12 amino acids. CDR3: CASSLGDQPQHF. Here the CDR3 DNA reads TGTGCCAGCAGCTTAGGGGATCAGCCCCAGCATTTT.

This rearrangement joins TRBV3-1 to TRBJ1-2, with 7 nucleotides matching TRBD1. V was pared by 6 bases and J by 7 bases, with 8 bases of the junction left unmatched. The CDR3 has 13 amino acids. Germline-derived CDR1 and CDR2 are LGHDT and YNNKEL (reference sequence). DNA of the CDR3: TGTGCCAGCAGGGACCCCGGGACAGTTGGCTACACCTTC. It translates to CASRDPGTVGYTF.

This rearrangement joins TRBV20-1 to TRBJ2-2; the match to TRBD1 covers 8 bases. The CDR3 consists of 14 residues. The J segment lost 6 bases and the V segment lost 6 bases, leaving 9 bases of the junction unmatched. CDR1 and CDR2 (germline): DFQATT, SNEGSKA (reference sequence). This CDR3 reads CSAKAGGASGELFF. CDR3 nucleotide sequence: TGCAGTGCGAAAGCAGGGGGCGCATCCGGGGAGCTGTTTTTT.

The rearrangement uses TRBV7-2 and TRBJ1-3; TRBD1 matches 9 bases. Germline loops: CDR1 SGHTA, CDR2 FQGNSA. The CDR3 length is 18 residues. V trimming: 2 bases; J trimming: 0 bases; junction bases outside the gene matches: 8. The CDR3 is CASSLWAGQGSSGNTIYF. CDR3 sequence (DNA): TGTGCCAGCAGCTTATGGGCGGGACAGGGTAGCTCTGGAAACACCATATATTTT.

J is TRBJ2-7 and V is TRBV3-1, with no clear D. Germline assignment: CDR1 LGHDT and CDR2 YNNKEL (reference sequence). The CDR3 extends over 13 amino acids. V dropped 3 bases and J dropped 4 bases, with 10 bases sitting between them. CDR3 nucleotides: TGTGCCAGCAGCCACTCTACAGATTACGAGCAGTACTTC. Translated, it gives CASSHSTDYEQYF.

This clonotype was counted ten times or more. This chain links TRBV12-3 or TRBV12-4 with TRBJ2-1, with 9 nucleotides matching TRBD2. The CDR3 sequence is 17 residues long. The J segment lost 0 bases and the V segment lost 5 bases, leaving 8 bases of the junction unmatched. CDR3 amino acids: CASSPRTSESSYNEQFF. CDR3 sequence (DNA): TGTGCCAGCAGTCCAAGGACTAGCGAGAGCTCCTACAATGAGCAGTTCTTC.

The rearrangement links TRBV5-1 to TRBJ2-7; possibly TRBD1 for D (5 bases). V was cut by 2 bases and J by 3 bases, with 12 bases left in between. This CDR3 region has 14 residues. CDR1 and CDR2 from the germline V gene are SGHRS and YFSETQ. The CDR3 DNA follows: TGCGCCAGCAGCTTCGCTGACAGTGGCTACGAGCAGTACTTC. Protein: CASSFADSGYEQYF.

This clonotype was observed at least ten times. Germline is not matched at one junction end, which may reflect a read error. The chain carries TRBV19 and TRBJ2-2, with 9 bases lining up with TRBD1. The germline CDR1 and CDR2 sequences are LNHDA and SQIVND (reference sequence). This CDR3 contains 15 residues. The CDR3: CASSTDRGSTGELFF. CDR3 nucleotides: TGTGCCAGCAGTACGGACAGGGGTTCCACCGGGGAGCTGTTTTTT.

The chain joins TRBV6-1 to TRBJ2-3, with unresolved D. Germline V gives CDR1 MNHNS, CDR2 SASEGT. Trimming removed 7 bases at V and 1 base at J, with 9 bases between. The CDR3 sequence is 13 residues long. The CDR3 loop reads CASTVSGTDTQYF. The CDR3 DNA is TGTGCCAGCACCGTGTCTGGCACAGATACGCAGTATTTT.

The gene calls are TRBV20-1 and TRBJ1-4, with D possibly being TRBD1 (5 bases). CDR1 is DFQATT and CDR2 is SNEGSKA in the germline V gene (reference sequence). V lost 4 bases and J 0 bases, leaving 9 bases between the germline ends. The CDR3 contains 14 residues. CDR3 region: CSAIGAATNEKLFF. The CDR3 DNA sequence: TGCAGTGCTATTGGGGCCGCAACTAATGAAAAACTGTTTTTT.

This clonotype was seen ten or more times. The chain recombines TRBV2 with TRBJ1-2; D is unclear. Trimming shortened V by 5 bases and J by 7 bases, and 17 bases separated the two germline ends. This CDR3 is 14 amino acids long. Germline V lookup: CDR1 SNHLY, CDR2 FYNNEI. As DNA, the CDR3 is TGTGCCAGCAGTTTACGCGAAACAGAGGCTGGCTACACCTTC. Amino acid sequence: CASSLRETEAGYTF.

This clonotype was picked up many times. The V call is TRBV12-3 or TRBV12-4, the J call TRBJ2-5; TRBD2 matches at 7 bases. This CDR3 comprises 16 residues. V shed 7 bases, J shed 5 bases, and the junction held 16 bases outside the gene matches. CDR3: CASTPNLGGSIETQYF. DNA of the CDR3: TGTGCCAGCACCCCTAATCTGGGAGGGTCGATTGAGACCCAGTACTTC.

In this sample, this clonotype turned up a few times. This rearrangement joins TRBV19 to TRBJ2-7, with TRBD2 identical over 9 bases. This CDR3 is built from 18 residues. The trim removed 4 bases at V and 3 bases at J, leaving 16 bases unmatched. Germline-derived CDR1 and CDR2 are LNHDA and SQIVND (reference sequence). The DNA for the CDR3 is TGTGCCAGTAGTAAGGGAGCGGGAGGACCGTTATTACTCTACGAGCAGTACTTC. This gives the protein CASSKGAGGPLLLYEQYF.

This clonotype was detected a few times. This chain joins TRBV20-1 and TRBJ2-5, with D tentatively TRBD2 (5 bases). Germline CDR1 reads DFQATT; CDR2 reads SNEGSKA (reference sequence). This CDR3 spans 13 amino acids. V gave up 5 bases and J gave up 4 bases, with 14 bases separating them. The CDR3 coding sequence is TGCAGTGCTCCCCAAGAAGGGAGAGAGACCCAGTACTTC. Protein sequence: CSAPQEGRETQYF.

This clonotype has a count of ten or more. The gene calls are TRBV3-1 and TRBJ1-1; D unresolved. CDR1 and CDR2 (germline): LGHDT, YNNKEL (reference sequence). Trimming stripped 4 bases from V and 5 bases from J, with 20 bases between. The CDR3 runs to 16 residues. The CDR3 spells CASSPGYRGGQTEAFF. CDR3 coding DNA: TGTGCCAGCAGCCCGGGTTATCGCGGAGGGCAAACTGAAGCTTTCTTT.